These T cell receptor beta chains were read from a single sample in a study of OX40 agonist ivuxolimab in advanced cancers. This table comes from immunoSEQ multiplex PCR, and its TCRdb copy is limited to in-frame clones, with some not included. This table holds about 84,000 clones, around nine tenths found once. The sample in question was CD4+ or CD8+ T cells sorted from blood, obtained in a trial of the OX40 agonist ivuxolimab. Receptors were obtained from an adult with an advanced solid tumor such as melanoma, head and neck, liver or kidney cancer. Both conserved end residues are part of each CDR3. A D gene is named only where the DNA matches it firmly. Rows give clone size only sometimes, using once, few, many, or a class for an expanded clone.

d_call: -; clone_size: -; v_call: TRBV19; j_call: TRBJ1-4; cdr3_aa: CASRGRGSNEKLFF; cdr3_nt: TGTGCCAGTAGAGGTCGAGGCAGCAATGAAAAACTGTTTTTT
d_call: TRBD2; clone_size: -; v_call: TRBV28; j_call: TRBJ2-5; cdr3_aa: CASRNGGVAQETQYF; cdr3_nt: TGTGCCTCCCGCAACGGGGGGGTCGCGCAAGAGACCCAGTACTTC
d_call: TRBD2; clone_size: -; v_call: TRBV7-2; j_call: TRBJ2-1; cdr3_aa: CASSFASGGANEQFF; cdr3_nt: TGTGCCAGCAGCTTCGCTAGCGGGGGGGCCAATGAGCAGTTCTTC
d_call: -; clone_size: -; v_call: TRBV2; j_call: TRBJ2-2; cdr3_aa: CASSVNRGGGELFF; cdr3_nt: TGTGCCAGCAGTGTAAACAGGGGAGGCGGGGAGCTGTTTTTT
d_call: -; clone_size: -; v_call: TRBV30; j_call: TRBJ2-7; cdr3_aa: CAWGDTSSYEQYF; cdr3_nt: TGTGCCTGGGGGGACACGAGCTCCTACGAGCAGTACTTC
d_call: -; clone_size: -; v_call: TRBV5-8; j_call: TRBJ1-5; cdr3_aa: CASSLWRLSTDQPQHF; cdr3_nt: TGTGCCAGCAGCTTGTGGAGGTTATCGACGGATCAGCCCCAGCATTTT
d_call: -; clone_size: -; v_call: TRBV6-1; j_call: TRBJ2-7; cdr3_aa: CASSERTGPSSYEQYF; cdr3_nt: TGTGCCAGCAGTGAGAGGACGGGCCCGAGCTCCTACGAGCAGTACTTC
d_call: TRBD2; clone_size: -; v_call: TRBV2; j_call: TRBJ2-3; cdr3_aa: CASRGGGTDTQYF; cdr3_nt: TGTGCCAGCAGGGGCGGGGGAACAGATACGCAGTATTTT
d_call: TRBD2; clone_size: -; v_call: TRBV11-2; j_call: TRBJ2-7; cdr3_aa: CASSSGRAIYEQYF; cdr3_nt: TGTGCCAGCAGCTCCGGGAGGGCCATATACGAGCAGTACTTC
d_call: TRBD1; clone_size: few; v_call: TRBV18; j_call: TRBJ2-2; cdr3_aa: CASSPWDRSTGELFF; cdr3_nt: TGTGCCAGCTCACCTTGGGACAGGTCCACCGGGGAGCTGTTTTTT
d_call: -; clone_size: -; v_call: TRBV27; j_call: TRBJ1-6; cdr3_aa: CASSPREGNSPLHF; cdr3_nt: TGTGCCAGCAGTCCTCGGGAGGGCAATTCACCCCTCCACTTT
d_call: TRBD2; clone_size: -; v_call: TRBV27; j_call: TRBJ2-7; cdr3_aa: CASTGLAGGSSYEQYF; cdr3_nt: TGTGCCAGCACCGGACTAGCGGGAGGGAGCTCCTACGAGCAGTACTTC
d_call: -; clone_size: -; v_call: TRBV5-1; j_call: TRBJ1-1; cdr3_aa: CASSSGRTFTEAFF; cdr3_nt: TGCGCCAGCAGCTCGGGACGGACTTTCACTGAAGCTTTCTTT
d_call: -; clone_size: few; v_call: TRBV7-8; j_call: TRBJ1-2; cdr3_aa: CASRYDNSPNYGYTF; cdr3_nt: TGTGCCAGCAGATACGACAATTCCCCTAACTATGGCTACACCTTC
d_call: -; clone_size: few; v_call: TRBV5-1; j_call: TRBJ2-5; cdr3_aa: CASSLDRIQTQYF; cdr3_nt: TGCGCCAGCAGCTTGGACAGGATACAGACCCAGTACTTC
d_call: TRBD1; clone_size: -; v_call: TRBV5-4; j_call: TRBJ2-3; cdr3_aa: CASRRGTGPDTDTQYF; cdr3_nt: TGTGCCAGCAGAAGAGGGACAGGGCCAGACACAGATACGCAGTATTTT
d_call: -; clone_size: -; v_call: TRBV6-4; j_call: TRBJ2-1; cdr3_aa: CASSDSYSTVPPDGEQFF; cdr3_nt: TGTGCCAGCAGTGACTCATACAGTACGGTCCCACCGGACGGTGAGCAGTTCTTC
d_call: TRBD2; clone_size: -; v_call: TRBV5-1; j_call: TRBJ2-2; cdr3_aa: CASSSFSSGRAGELFF; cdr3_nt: TGCGCCAGCAGCTCCTTCTCTAGCGGGAGGGCCGGGGAGCTGTTTTTT
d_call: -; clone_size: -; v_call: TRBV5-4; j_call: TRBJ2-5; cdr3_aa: CASSLAARETQYF; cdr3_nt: TGTGCCAGCAGCTTGGCGGCGAGGGAGACCCAGTACTTC
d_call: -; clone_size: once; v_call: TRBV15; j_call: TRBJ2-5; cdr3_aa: CATSRDRPPRGGETQYF; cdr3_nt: TGTGCCACCAGCAGAGATAGGCCTCCTAGGGGTGGTGAGACCCAGTACTTC
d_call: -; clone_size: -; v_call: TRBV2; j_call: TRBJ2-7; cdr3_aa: CASSEVWSYEQYF; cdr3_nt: TGTGCCAGCAGTGAAGTCTGGTCCTACGAGCAGTACTTC
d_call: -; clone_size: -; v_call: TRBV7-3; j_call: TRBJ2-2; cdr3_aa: CASSLSPYLGLFF; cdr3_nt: TGTGCCAGCAGCTTATCCCCATACTTGGGGCTGTTTTTT
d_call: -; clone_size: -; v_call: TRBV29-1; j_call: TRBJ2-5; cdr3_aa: CSVSRLRETQYF; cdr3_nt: TGCAGCGTTAGTCGATTACGGGAGACCCAGTACTTC
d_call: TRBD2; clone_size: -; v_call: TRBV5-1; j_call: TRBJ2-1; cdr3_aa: CASSLVSGANNEQFF; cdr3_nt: TGCGCCAGCAGCTTGGTTAGCGGGGCAAACAATGAGCAGTTCTTC
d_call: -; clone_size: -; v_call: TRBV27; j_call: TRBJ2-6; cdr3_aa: CASSFRGRSGANVLTF; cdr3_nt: TGTGCCAGCAGTTTCAGGGGTAGGTCTGGGGCCAACGTCCTGACTTTC
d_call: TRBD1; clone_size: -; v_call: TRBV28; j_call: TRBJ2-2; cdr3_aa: CASSAWTGGGGELFF; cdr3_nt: TGTGCCAGCAGTGCCTGGACAGGGGGTGGCGGGGAGCTGTTTTTT
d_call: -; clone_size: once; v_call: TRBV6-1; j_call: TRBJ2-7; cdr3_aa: CASSELRVGHLPF; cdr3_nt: TGTGCCAGCAGTGAATTGAGGGTGGGACACCTTCCTTTC
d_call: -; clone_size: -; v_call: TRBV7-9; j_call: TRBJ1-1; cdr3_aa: CASTLPGLKAFF; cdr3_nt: TGTGCCAGCACCCTTCCGGGACTGAAAGCTTTCTTT
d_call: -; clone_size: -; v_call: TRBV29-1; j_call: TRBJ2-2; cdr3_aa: CSLKVTNTGELFF; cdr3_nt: TGCAGCCTTAAGGTTACGAACACCGGGGAGCTGTTTTTT